This T cell receptor beta chain was documented in a study of blood T cell repertoires in COVID-19. In the study overall: Samples of COVID-19 (acute and convalescent) were obtained from the United States, Italy and Spain. The cDNA or gDNA used as material had been derived from T cells, B-cell-depleted T cells, or PBMCs.

In the original analysis: Estimates of nucleated cell counts were drawn from the amplification of reference gene primers. Sequencing was performed with immunoSEQ multiplex PCR; in TCRdb, only in-frame clones are kept and a portion is missing. Clone size and V and J calls were adopted from that table, with D and trimming inferred from the DNA. The table records 90,000 to 120,000 clones, 70% to 85% of them present only once. CDR3 length equals 16 residues. Trimming at V came to 5 bases and at J to 5 bases, leaving 12 bases not matched to a gene. Germline CDR1 reads LGHDT; CDR2 reads YNNKEL (reference sequence).

The sequence was obtained from a man aged 70-80 years with active or convalescent COVID-19. The chain links TRBV3-1 (or the pseudogene TRBV3-2) to TRBJ2-1; 7 bases are a match to TRBD1. The sequenced sample was peripheral blood. The chain's CDR3 is CASSSFPGQVHNEQFF. As DNA, the CDR3 is TGTGCCAGCAGCTCATTTCCAGGACAGGTACACAATGAGCAGTTCTTC.